Listed below are T cell receptor beta chains from one sample, sequenced in a study of T cells in Graves' hyperthyroidism and ophthalmopathy. TCRdb reprocessed the multiplex PCR reads with MiXCR, giving one entry per CDR3 protein. This table holds fewer than 850,000 distinct CDR3 sequences, 17% found once. Sequences were obtained from blood. These receptors originate from a man in his fifties with Graves' hyperthyroidism. Both conserved end residues are trimmed from each CDR3. Each record gives: V gene, CDR3 length, J gene, CDR3 protein.

V: TRBV7-9
length: 10
J: TRBJ2-2
CDR3: ASSTDTGELF

V: TRBV20-1
length: 12
J: TRBJ2-5
CDR3: SKEPGRVIETQY

V: TRBV28
length: 13
J: TRBJ2-6
CDR3: ASSSRFSGANVLT

V: TRBV6-5
length: 14
J: TRBJ1-1
CDR3: ASSYSSGYLNTEAF

V: TRBV27
length: 13
J: TRBJ2-1
CDR3: ASSLAGGPSYEQF

V: TRBV19
length: 13
J: TRBJ1-2
CDR3: ASSPGRGVNYGYT

V: TRBV29-1
length: 12
J: TRBJ2-6
CDR3: SVARGSGANVLT

V: TRBV10-2
length: 13
J: TRBJ2-1
CDR3: ASSETSGRAHEQF

V: TRBV4-1
length: 18
J: TRBJ1-1
CDR3: ASRDAIVAQQGGLNTEAF

V: TRBV10-3
length: 11
J: TRBJ1-1
CDR3: ATGQGDFTEAF

V: TRBV27
length: 11
J: TRBJ2-5
CDR3: ATAPGRQETQY

V: TRBV30
length: 11
J: TRBJ1-3
CDR3: AWTGLGGNTIY

V: TRBV7-2
length: 9
J: TRBJ2-7
CDR3: ASSNRDEQY

V: TRBV10-3
length: 11
J: TRBJ1-2
CDR3: AISGPENYGYT

V: TRBV10-1
length: 12
J: TRBJ1-4
CDR3: ASSESRVDEKLF

V: TRBV5-1
length: 13
J: TRBJ2-3
CDR3: ASSFSGGGADTQY

V: TRBV2
length: 13
J: TRBJ2-7
CDR3: ASSYLTSGGYEQY

V: TRBV7-9
length: 11
J: TRBJ2-1
CDR3: ASSLRQGDEQF

V: TRBV9
length: 10
J: TRBJ2-2
CDR3: ASSAKTGELF

V: TRBV18
length: 14
J: TRBJ2-1
CDR3: ASSHRGQGGVYEQF

V: TRBV5-5
length: 14
J: TRBJ1-6
CDR3: ASSLLSGANNSPLH

V: TRBV20-1
length: 10
J: TRBJ2-4
CDR3: SARTEIGIQY

V: TRBV20-1
length: 14
J: TRBJ2-2
CDR3: SASQLAGGPGGELF

V: TRBV20-1
length: 12
J: TRBJ2-1
CDR3: SAQDRAGVYEQF

V: TRBV7-4
length: 11
J: TRBJ1-5
CDR3: ASSPTGHQPQH

V: TRBV12-3/TRBV12-4
length: 12
J: TRBJ2-3
CDR3: ASNPRGHTDTQY